This TCR beta chain was documented in a study of regulatory T cells in long-lasting Graves disease. This clonotype was counted ten times or more. Described time point: persistent/refractory GD, antithyroid drugs over 5 years with positive TRAb. From RNA extracted from PBMCs, the TCR library was made. The V end lost 4 bases, the J end lost 4 bases, and 11 bases lay between the germline ends. CDR1 is ENHRY and CDR2 is SYGVKD in the germline V gene. The CDR3 consists of 13 residues. CDR3 regions were amplified by Arm-PCR using iRepertoire HTBI primers to build TCR beta libraries. TCRdb independently ran MiXCR on the multiplex PCR reads; one entry per CDR3 protein. The data contain over 250,000 distinct CDR3 sequences, 20% to 25% of them seen just once; the ten biggest clones take up 45% to 70%.

The TCR comes from a female donor with Graves disease. The specimen comprised peripheral blood mononuclear cells (PBMCs), sampled when the disease was refractory, from a patient treated with antithyroid drugs. V is TRBV10-3 and J is TRBJ2-7; D is undetermined. CDR3: CAISGGVQYEQYF. The CDR3 DNA reads TGTGCCATCAGTGGGGGTGTACAGTACGAGCAGTACTTC.